This T cell receptor (beta chain) was captured by sequencing in a study of cytomegalovirus exposure and HLA in healthy donors. The PCR contained 60 Vbeta and 13 Jbeta primers. Assay: immunoSEQ multiplex PCR; the TCRdb copy retains only in-frame clones and omits some. In the table there are about 160,000 clones, roughly 88% of which are singletons. This sequence originates from a boy younger than 10 in good health and CMV-seronegative. Sequenced material: PBMCs.

CDR3 amino acids: CASSFSTGTSGITQYF. The DNA of the CDR3 is TGTGCCAGCAGTTTTTCGACCGGGACTAGCGGGATCACGCAGTATTTT. The chain employs TRBV6-6 and TRBJ2-3, with 13 positions matching TRBD2. J lost 9 bases, V lost 4 bases, and 10 bases had no gene match. The CDR3 is made up of 16 amino acids. CDR1 MNHNY and CDR2 SVGAGI come from the germline V gene (reference sequence).